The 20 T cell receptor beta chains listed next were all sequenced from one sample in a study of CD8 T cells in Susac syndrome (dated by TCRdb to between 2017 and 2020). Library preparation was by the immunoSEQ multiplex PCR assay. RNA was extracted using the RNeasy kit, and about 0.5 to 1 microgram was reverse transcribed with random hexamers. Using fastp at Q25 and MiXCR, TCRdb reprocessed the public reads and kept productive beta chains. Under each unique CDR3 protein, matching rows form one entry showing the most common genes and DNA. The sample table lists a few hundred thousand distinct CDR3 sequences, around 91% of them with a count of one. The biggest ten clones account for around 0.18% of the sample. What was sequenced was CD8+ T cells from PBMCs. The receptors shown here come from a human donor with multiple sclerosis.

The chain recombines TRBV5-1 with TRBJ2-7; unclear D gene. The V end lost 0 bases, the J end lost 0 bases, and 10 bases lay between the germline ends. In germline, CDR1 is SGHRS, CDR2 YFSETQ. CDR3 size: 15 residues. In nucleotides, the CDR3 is TGCGCCAGCAGCTTGGCCGTTCAAGACTCCTACGAGCAGTACTTC. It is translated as CASSLAVQDSYEQYF.

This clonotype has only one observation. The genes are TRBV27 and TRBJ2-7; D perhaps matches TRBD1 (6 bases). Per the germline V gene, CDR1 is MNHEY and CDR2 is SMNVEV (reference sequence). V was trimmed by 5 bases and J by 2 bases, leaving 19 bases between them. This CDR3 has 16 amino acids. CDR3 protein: CASSPPSGANPYEQYF. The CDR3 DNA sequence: TGTGCCAGCAGTCCGCCCTCAGGGGCAAACCCCTACGAGCAGTACTTC.

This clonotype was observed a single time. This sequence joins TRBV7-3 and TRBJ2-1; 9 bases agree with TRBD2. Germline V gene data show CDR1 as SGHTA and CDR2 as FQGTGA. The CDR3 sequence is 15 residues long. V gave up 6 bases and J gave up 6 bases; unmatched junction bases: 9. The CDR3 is CASSTGLASVNEQFF. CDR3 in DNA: TGTGCCAGCAGTACAGGACTAGCGAGCGTCAATGAGCAGTTCTTC.

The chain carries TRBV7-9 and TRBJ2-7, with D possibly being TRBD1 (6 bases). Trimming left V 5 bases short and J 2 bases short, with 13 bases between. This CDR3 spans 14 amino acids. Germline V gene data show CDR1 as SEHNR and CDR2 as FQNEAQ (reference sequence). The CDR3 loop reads CASSPPSGAYEQYF. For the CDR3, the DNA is TGTGCCAGCAGCCCGCCCTCAGGGGCCTACGAGCAGTACTTC. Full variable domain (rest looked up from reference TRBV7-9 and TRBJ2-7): DTGVSQNPRHKITKRGQNVTFRCDPISEHNRLYWYRQTLGQGPEFLTYFQNEAQLEKSRLLSDRFSAERPKGSFSTLEIQRTEQGDSAMYLCASSPPSGAYEQYFGPGTRLTVT.

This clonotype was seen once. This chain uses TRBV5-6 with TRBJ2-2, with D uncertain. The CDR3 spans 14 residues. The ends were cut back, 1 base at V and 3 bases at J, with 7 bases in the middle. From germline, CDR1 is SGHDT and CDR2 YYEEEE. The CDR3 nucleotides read TGTGCCAGCAGCTTGAGGCAGTACACCGGGGAGCTGTTTTTT. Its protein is CASSLRQYTGELFF.

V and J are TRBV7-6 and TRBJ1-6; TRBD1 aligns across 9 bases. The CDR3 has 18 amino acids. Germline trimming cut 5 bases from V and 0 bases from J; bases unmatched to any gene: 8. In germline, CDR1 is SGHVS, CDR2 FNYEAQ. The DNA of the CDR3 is TGTGCCAGCAGCCCGACAGGGGGGTCTGGCTCCTATAATTCACCCCTCCACTTT. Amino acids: CASSPTGGSGSYNSPLHF.

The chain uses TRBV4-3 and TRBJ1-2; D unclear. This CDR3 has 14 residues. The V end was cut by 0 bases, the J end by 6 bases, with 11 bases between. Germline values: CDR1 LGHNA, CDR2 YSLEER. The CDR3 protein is CASSQDIGLDGYTF. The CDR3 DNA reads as TGCGCCAGCAGCCAAGATATAGGGTTGGATGGCTACACCTTC.

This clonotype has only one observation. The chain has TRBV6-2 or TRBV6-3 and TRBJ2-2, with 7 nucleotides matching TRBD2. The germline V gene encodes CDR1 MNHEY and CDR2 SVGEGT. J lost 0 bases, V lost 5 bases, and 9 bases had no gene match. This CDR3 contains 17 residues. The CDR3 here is CASSTSFGGTNTGELFF. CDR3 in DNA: TGTGCCAGCAGTACTAGTTTCGGGGGGACGAACACCGGGGAGCTGTTTTTT.

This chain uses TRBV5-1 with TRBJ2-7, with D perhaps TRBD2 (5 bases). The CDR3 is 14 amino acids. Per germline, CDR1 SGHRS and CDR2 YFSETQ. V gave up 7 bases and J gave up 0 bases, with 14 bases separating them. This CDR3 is CASSPVGGSYEQYF. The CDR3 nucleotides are TGCGCCAGCTCACCGGTAGGAGGCTCCTACGAGCAGTACTTC.

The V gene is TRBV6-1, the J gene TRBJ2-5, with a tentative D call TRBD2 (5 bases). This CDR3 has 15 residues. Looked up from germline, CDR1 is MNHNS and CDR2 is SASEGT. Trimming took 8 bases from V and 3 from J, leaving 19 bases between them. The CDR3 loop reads CASVEWGDLEETQYF. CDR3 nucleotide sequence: TGTGCCAGCGTCGAGTGGGGAGACCTCGAAGAGACCCAGTACTTC.

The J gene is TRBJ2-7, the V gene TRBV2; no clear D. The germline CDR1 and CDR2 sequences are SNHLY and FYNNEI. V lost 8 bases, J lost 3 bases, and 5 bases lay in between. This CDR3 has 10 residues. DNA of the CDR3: TGTGCCAGCTCCGGCTACGAGCAGTACTTC. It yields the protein CASSGYEQYF.

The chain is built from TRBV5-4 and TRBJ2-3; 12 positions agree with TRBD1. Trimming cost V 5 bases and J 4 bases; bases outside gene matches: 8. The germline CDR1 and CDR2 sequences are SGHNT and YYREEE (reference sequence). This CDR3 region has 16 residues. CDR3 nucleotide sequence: TGTGCCAGCAGGCCCGGGACAGGGGGCGCGTCAGATACGCAGTATTTT. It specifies CASRPGTGGASDTQYF.

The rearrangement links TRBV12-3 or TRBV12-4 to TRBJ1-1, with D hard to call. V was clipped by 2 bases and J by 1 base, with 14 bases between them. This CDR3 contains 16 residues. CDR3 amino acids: CASSLLGKGRNTEAFF. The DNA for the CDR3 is TGTGCCAGCAGTTTACTGGGAAAGGGTCGGAACACTGAAGCTTTCTTT.

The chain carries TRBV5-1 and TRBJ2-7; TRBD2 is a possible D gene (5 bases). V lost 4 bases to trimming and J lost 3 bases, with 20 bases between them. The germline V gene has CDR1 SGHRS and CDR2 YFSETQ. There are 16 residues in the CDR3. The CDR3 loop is CASSPGGLEGSYEQYF. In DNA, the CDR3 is TGCGCCAGCAGCCCCGGCGGTTTGGAAGGGAGCTACGAGCAGTACTTC.

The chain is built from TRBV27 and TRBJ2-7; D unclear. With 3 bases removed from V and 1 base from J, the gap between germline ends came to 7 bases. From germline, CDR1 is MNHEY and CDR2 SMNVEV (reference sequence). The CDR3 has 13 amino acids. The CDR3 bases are TGTGCCAGCAGTTTGTTGGCTTCCTACGAGCAGTACTTC. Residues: CASSLLASYEQYF.

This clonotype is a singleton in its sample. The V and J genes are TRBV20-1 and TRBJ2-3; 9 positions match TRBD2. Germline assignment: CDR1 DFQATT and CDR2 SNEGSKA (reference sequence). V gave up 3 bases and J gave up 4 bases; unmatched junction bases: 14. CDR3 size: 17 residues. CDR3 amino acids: CSASLPLSGGPPDTQYF. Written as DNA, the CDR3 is TGCAGTGCTAGCCTACCCCTGAGCGGGGGGCCGCCAGATACGCAGTATTTT.

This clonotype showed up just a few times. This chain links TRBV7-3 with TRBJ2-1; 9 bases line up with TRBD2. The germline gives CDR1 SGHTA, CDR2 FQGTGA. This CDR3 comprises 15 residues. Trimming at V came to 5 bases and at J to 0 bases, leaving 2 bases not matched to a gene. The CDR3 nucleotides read TGTGCCAGCAGCGGTAGCGGGAGCTCCTACAATGAGCAGTTCTTC. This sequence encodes CASSGSGSSYNEQFF. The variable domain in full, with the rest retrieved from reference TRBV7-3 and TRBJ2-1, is GAGVSQTPSNKVTEKGKYVELRCDPISGHTALYWYRQSLGQGPEFLIYFQGTGAADDSGLPNDRFFAVRPEGSVSTLKIQRTERGDSAVYLCASSGSGSSYNEQFFGPGTRLTVL.

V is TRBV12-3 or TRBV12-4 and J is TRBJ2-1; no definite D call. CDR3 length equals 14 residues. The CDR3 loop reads CAIPGGDGTNEQFF. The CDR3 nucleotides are TGTGCTATACCGGGTGGGGATGGCACCAATGAGCAGTTCTTC.

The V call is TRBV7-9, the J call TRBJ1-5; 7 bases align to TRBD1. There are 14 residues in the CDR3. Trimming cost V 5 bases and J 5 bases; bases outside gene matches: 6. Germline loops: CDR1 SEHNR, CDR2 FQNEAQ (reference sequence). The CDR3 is CASSQGQQDQPQHF. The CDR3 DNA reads TGTGCCAGCAGCCAGGGACAGCAAGATCAGCCCCAGCATTTT. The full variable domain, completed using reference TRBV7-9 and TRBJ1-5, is DTGVSQNPRHKITKRGQNVTFRCDPISEHNRLYWYRQTLGQGPEFLTYFQNEAQLEKSRLLSDRFSAERPKGSFSTLEIQRTEQGDSAMYLCASSQGQQDQPQHFGDGTRLSIL.

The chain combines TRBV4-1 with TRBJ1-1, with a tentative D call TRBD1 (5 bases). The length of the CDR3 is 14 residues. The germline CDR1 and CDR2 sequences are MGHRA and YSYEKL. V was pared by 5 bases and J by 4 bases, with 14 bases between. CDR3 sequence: CASSMSPGGTEAFF. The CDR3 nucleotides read TGCGCCAGCAGCATGAGTCCGGGGGGCACTGAAGCTTTCTTT.